This passage covers 12 T cell receptor beta chains from one sample sequenced in a study of T cell clones after liver transplantation (dated by TCRdb to the late 2010s). Receptors were amplified or captured by the immunoSEQ multiplex PCR assay. This immuneACCESS table, as held by TCRdb, lists in-frame sequences with V and J called but not all clones. Of the missing ones, under half trace to an unresolved V gene in checked studies; the others have no known cause. Within this sample are roughly 100,000 clones, with about 86% of them counted one time only. Jointly, the top ten make up approximately 3% of the sample. This specimen consisted of CD4+ T cells from blood, obtained around 44 months after liver transplant. The receptors stem from a human patient who received a liver transplant. Because of the transplant, the T cells may be the graft donor's rather than the patient's own.

This clone was detected a few times. The gene calls are TRBV20-1 and TRBJ2-1; TRBD1 might be the D (6 bases). Trimming stripped 5 bases from V and 8 bases from J, with 10 bases between. From germline, CDR1 is DFQATT and CDR2 SNEGSKA (reference sequence). The CDR3 spans 11 residues. CDR3 in amino acids: CSAHQGYEQFF. Here the CDR3 DNA reads TGCAGTGCTCACCAGGGGTATGAGCAGTTCTTC.

CDR3 sequence: CASSLGLQGQETQYF. CDR3 nucleotides: TGTGCCAGCAGCTTAGGATTGCAGGGGCAAGAGACCCAGTACTTC. V gene TRBV7-2 combines with J gene TRBJ2-5, with D possibly TRBD1 on 6 matching bases. Germline values: CDR1 SGHTA, CDR2 FQGNSA. Trimming shortened V by 1 base and J by 2 bases, and 11 bases separated the two germline ends. The CDR3 consists of 15 residues.

This rearrangement joins TRBV7-2 to TRBJ2-1; TRBD2 aligns across 11 bases. Germline trimming cut 5 bases from V and 7 bases from J; bases unmatched to any gene: 10. Germline CDR1 reads SGHTA; CDR2 reads FQGNSA. CDR3 length: 16 residues. The CDR3 region has the DNA TGTGCCAGCAGCCCGCGCCTAGCGGGGGGTAGAAATGAGCAGTTCTTC. This gives the protein CASSPRLAGGRNEQFF.

The chain carries TRBV5-1 and TRBJ2-7, with D possibly being TRBD1 (5 bases). The V gene's germline CDR1 is SGHRS and CDR2 YFSETQ. The CDR3 contains 14 residues. V gave up 4 bases and J gave up 5 bases, with 16 bases separating them. DNA of the CDR3: TGCGCCAGCAGCCAGGACATACAGTCCCACGAGCAGTACTTC. It codes for CASSQDIQSHEQYF.

This chain joins TRBV29-1 and TRBJ2-5; D perhaps matches TRBD1 (7 bases). The CDR3 length is 14 residues. Trimming removed 3 bases at V and 5 bases at J, with 16 bases between. The germline V gene encodes CDR1 SQVTM and CDR2 ANQGSEA. Here the CDR3 reads CSVDLGGAGETQYF. CDR3 DNA sequence: TGCAGCGTTGACTTAGGGGGCGCGGGGGAGACCCAGTACTTC.

This chain uses TRBV2 with TRBJ2-5; perhaps TRBD1 as D (5 bases). The CDR3 extends over 13 amino acids. Trimming stripped 4 bases from V and 2 bases from J, with 8 bases between. Germline CDR1 SNHLY, CDR2 FYNNEI. The CDR3: CASSVGQQETQYF. The CDR3 coding sequence is TGTGCCAGCAGTGTGGGGCAGCAAGAGACCCAGTACTTC. The full variable domain, in which reference TRBV2 and TRBJ2-5 provide the parts outside the CDR3, is EPEVTQTPSHQVTQMGQEVILRCVPISNHLYFYWYRQILGQKVEFLVSFYNNEISEKSEIFDDQFSVERPDGSNFTLKIRSTKLEDSAMYFCASSVGQQETQYFGPGTRLLVL.

The CDR3 region has the DNA TGTGCCAGCAGTACCCCATCAAATGAGCAGTTCTTC. As protein: CASSTPSNEQFF. The chain couples TRBV6-5 to TRBJ2-1; D ambiguous. CDR3 size: 12 residues. Trimming cost V 5 bases and J 7 bases, with 9 bases left between them. In germline, CDR1 is MNHEY, CDR2 SVGAGI.

V gene TRBV18 combines with J gene TRBJ1-1; D not certain. Trimming pared 5 bases from V and 5 bases from J, leaving 9 bases between. This CDR3 spans 12 amino acids. The germline gives CDR1 KGHSH, CDR2 LQKENI. CDR3 nucleotides: TGTGCCAGCTCAGCGAAGGTAACTGAAGCTTTCTTT. Translated: CASSAKVTEAFF.

The chain recombines TRBV11-2 with TRBJ1-1; no firm D call. CDR1 and CDR2 from the germline V gene are SGHAT and FQNNGV. V gave up 3 bases and J gave up 2 bases, with 4 bases separating them. The CDR3 is 12 residues long. This CDR3 reads CASSFGNTEAFF. CDR3 sequence (DNA): TGTGCCAGCAGCTTTGGAAACACTGAAGCTTTCTTT. The complete variable domain, with remaining parts taken from reference TRBV11-2 and TRBJ1-1, reads EAGVAQSPRYKIIEKRQSVAFWCNPISGHATLYWYQQILGQGPKLLIQFQNNGVVDDSQLPKDRFSAERLKGVDSTLKIQPAKLEDSAVYLCASSFGNTEAFFGQGTRLTVV.

The rearrangement joins TRBV9 to TRBJ2-1, with TRBD2 matching 9 bases. This CDR3 has 15 amino acids. V gave up 4 bases and J gave up 8 bases; unmatched junction bases: 10. Germline loops: CDR1 SGDLS, CDR2 YYNGEE. The CDR3 region is CASSPSAGGPHEQFF. The DNA of the CDR3 is TGTGCCAGCAGCCCCTCCGCGGGAGGGCCCCATGAGCAGTTCTTC.

The CDR3 reads CASSQVLASGGKETQYF. In DNA form, the CDR3 reads TGCGCCAGCAGCCAAGTCCTCGCAAGCGGGGGGAAAGAGACCCAGTACTTC. This sequence joins TRBV4-1 and TRBJ2-5, with 9 bases aligning to TRBD2. Trimming took 1 base from V and 3 from J; bases not matched to a gene: 9. The CDR3 sequence is 17 residues long. Germline V gene lookup returns CDR1 MGHRA and CDR2 YSYEKL.

This clone was detected a few times. This same CDR3 is encoded by further DNA sequences in the sample. The chain couples TRBV19 to TRBJ1-5, with 9 bases lining up with TRBD1. The CDR3 has 15 amino acids. In germline, CDR1 is LNHDA, CDR2 SQIVND (reference sequence). Trimming removed 0 bases from V and 4 bases from J; junction bases left unmatched: 1. The CDR3 nucleotides are TGTGCCAGTAGTATAGATGGACAGGGGAATCAGCCCCAGCATTTT. Translation gives CASSIDGQGNQPQHF.